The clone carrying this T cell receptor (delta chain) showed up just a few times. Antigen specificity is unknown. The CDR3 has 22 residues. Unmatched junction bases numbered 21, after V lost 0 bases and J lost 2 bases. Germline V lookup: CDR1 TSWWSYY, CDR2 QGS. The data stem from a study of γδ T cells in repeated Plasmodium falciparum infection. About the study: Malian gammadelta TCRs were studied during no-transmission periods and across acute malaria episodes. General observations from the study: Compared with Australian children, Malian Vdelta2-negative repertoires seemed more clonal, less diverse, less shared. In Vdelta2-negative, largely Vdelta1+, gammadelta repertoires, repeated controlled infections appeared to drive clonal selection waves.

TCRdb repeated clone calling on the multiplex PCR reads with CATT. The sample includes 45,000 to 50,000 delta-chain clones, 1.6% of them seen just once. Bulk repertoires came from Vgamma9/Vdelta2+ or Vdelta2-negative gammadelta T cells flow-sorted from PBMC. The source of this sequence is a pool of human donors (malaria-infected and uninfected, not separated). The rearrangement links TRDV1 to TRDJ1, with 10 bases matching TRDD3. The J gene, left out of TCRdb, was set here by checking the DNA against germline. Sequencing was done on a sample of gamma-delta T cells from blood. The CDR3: CALGELGPLVLGDGLGTDKLIF. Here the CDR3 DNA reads TGTGCTCTTGGGGAACTAGGACCCCTAGTACTGGGGGATGGCCTGGGGACCGATAAACTCATCTTT.